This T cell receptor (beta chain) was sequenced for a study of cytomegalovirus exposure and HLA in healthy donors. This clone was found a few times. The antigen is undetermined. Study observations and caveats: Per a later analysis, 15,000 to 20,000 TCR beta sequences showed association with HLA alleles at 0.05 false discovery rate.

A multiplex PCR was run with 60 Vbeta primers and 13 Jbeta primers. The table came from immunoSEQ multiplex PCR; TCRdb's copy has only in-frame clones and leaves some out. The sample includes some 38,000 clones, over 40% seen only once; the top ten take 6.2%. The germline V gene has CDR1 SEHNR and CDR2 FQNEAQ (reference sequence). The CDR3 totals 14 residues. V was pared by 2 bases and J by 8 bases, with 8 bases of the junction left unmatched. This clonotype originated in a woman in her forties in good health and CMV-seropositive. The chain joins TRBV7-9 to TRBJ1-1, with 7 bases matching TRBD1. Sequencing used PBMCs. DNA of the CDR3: TGTGCCAGCAGCTTAATGGAGGGGGCAGGCGAAGCTTTCTTT. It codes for CASSLMEGAGEAFF.